This TCR beta chain came from a study of T cell repertoires in cytomegalovirus infection. Study details: Public signatures in TCR beta pointed to CMV infection and matching HLA type.

Points from the study as a whole: Of the TCR beta families, the public ones yielded a cumulative frequency that identified carriers of CMV plus the relevant HLA. In two of eight donors, the top clonotype was HLA-C-restricted CMV-specific.

TCRdb re-derived calls from the reads in MiXCR, one entry per CDR3 protein. This table holds approximately 200,000 distinct CDR3 sequences, roughly 22% found once. Germline CDR1 and CDR2: LNHDA and SQIVND (reference sequence). The CDR3 is 15 residues long. V lost 5 bases and J lost 1; bases outside the gene matches: 6. This clonotype was seen at least ten times. Its antigen is still unknown. What was sequenced was CD8+ T cells from PBMCs. V gene TRBV19 combines with J gene TRBJ1-2; the match to TRBD1 covers 8 bases. The receptor's source is a human donor in good health (CMV status not recorded). Some clones in this sample may be carry-over from other donors' samples. The CDR3 here is CASSAGTGLNYGYTF. The CDR3 coding sequence is TGTGCCAGTAGTGCCGGGACAGGACTTAACTATGGCTACACCTTC.